The clone carrying this TCR beta chain appeared once. Its specificity is unknown. The record originates from a study of blood T cells in healthy people across ages. Regarding the study as a whole: Naive T cell percentage showed a strong correlation with TCR beta diversity. Greater diversity and more naive CD4+ cells were seen in long-lived donors than in aged donors.

Using a J-beta primer mix together with a sample-barcoded 5' primer, a second PCR was run for roughly 6 to 12 cycles. TCRdb independently ran MiXCR on the 5' RACE reads; one entry per CDR3 protein. The sample has about a million distinct CDR3 sequences; roughly 50% are singletons. Each individual donor underwent a draw of 8 to 10 milliliters of peripheral blood. The CDR3 spans 16 residues. V gave up 0 bases and J gave up 2 bases; unmatched junction bases: 8. The germline CDR1 and CDR2 sequences are SGDLS and YYNGEE. This clonotype originated in a man under 40 in good health. Sample: blood. This chain connects TRBV9 to TRBJ2-7; TRBD2 matches 7 bases. CDR3 in amino acids: CASSVGPGRGTYEQYF. Here the CDR3 DNA reads TGTGCCAGCAGCGTAGGACCCGGGCGGGGGACCTACGAGCAGTACTTC.